This TCR beta chain was recorded in a study of blood T cell repertoires in COVID-19. Turning to the study itself: The United States, Italy and Spain provided the acute and convalescent COVID-19 samples. Sample material is recorded as cDNA or gDNA derived from T cells, B-cell-depleted T cells, or PBMCs.

This CDR3 contains 13 residues. Germline V gene data show CDR1 as SGHTA and CDR2 as FQGTGA. V lost 5 bases and J 7 bases, leaving 15 bases between the germline ends. Per the authors' pipeline: From reference gene primer amplification, estimates of nucleated cell counts were derived. Clones were read by immunoSEQ multiplex PCR, and TCRdb kept only the in-frame ones, dropping some. The DNA was the basis for D and trimming; V, J and clone size are from that table. Here the sample spans 70,000 or so clones, under 85% being singletons. This TCR was recovered from a man aged 60 to 75 with COVID-19, enrolled during active disease. The source material was peripheral blood. The chain recombines TRBV7-3 with TRBJ2-7; weak D call: TRBD1 (5 bases). CDR3 region: CASSRGWGFEQYF. DNA for the CDR3: TGTGCCAGCAGCAGGGGTTGGGGATTTGAGCAGTACTTC.